This T cell receptor (beta chain) is from a study of blood T cell repertoires in COVID-19. Study as a whole: Samples representing acute and convalescent COVID-19 were sourced from the United States, Italy and Spain. Nucleic acid was either cDNA or gDNA, and it came from T cells, B-cell-depleted T cells, or PBMCs.

In the authors' workflow: Reference gene primer amplification yielded estimated nucleated cell counts. Clones were sequenced by immunoSEQ multiplex PCR, and TCRdb holds only the in-frame ones, with some missing. D and trimming come from the DNA, and the V and J calls and clone size come from that table. The sample lists 95,000 to 120,000 clones; around 85% were seen once. The trim removed 5 bases at V and 4 bases at J, leaving 1 base unmatched. From germline, CDR1 is SEHNR and CDR2 FQNEAQ (reference sequence). The CDR3 covers 12 residues. During active infection, Seattle patients enrolled and were then monitored through disease.

Material: peripheral blood. The TCR sequence derives from a woman aged 55-69 years with COVID-19, enrolled during active disease. The chain recombines TRBV7-9 with TRBJ1-1; 7 bases map to TRBD1. The CDR3 sequence: CASSRGLTEAFF. DNA for the CDR3: TGTGCCAGCAGCAGGGGGCTCACTGAAGCTTTCTTT. Full variable domain (rest looked up from reference TRBV7-9 and TRBJ1-1): DTGVSQNPRHKITKRGQNVTFRCDPISEHNRLYWYRQTLGQGPEFLTYFQNEAQLEKSRLLSDRFSAERPKGSFSTLEIQRTEQGDSAMYLCASSRGLTEAFFGQGTRLTVV.